This T cell receptor (beta chain) emerged from a study of T cell changes during pregnancy in multiple sclerosis. Method: immunoSEQ multiplex PCR; TCRdb's copy keeps in-frame clones and lacks some. The top ten hold roughly 0.14% of the sample, which has some 80,000 clones, 94% seen once. Per the germline V gene, CDR1 is SGDLS and CDR2 is YYNGEE. The CDR3 runs to 13 residues. Trimming took off 7 bases at V and 8 bases at J, with 16 bases between the two ends. The chain joins TRBV9 to TRBJ2-1; D might be TRBD2 (5 bases). The sequence derives from a female donor with multiple sclerosis, enrolled in a pregnancy study. Sequenced material: CD4+ T cells from peripheral blood mononuclear cells, taken after pregnancy. This CDR3 is CASGGVRDYEQFF. DNA of the CDR3: TGTGCCAGCGGAGGAGTTAGAGACTATGAGCAGTTCTTC.